These 12 T cell receptor beta chains originate from one sample sequenced in a study of CD8 T cells in ankylosing spondylitis. A single record per CDR3 protein comes from TCRdb applying MiXCR to the 5' RACE reads. The sample consists of some 130,000 distinct CDR3 sequences, roughly 6.6% of them appearing once. Sequenced input: blood, either unsorted or a sorted T cell fraction (not recorded which). All receptors come from a female donor with ankylosing spondylitis or in good health (not recorded which).

Many counts were recorded for this clonotype. The chain has TRBV7-3 and TRBJ2-2; tentatively, D is TRBD1 (5 bases). V was clipped by 5 bases and J by 5 bases, with 12 bases between them. Germline CDR1 and CDR2: SGHTA and FQGTGA. The CDR3 loop spans 14 amino acids. The CDR3 DNA reads TGTGCCAGCAGCCCGGACATAGGTACCGGGGAGCTGTTTTTT. Translation gives CASSPDIGTGELFF.

V and J are TRBV5-6 and TRBJ1-1; 9 positions match TRBD1. The CDR3 has 16 amino acids. Germline assignment: CDR1 SGHDT and CDR2 YYEEEE. Trimming cost V 1 base and J 4 bases; bases outside gene matches: 8. The DNA for the CDR3 is TGTGCCAGCAGCTTGAATAATGGACAGGGGCGCACTGAAGCTTTCTTT. Residues: CASSLNNGQGRTEAFF.

This clonotype was seen many times. The rearrangement joins TRBV12-3 or TRBV12-4 to TRBJ2-1; D tentatively reads TRBD1 or TRBD2 (5 bases each). The CDR3 covers 14 residues. V was shortened by 2 bases and J by 6 bases, with 11 bases between the two germline ends. For the CDR3, the DNA is TGTGCCAGCAGTTTAACCCCAGGGACCAATGAGCAGTTCTTC. Its translation is CASSLTPGTNEQFF.

This clonotype was recorded many times. The chain is built from TRBV20-1 and TRBJ2-4; 9 bases agree with TRBD1. Germline CDR1 reads DFQATT; CDR2 reads SNEGSKA (reference sequence). CDR3 length equals 13 residues. V shed 7 bases, J shed 7 bases, and the junction held 8 bases outside the gene matches. CDR3 nucleotide sequence: TGCAGTGTTTCGACAGGGGGGGCGAACATTCAGTACTTC. Encoded protein: CSVSTGGANIQYF.

In this sample, this clonotype turned up many times. The V gene is TRBV2, the J gene TRBJ2-1; D uncertain. Trimming took 7 bases from V and 3 from J, leaving 10 bases between them. The germline CDR1 and CDR2 sequences are SNHLY and FYNNEI. This CDR3 region has 13 residues. This chain's CDR3 is CASKTTYYNEQFF. The CDR3 bases are TGTGCCAGCAAAACTACCTACTACAATGAGCAGTTCTTC.

The chain carries TRBV28 and TRBJ2-4, with 11 nucleotides matching TRBD1. From germline, CDR1 is MDHEN and CDR2 SYDVKM. The V gene end was trimmed by 5 bases and the J gene end by 3 bases; junction bases not matched to a gene: 9. The CDR3 is made up of 17 amino acids. CDR3 protein: CASSLPRTGGGKNIQYF. The CDR3 DNA is TGTGCCAGCAGTCTCCCCCGGACAGGGGGCGGCAAAAACATTCAGTACTTC.

In this sample, this clonotype turned up many times. V gene TRBV3-1 combines with J gene TRBJ2-1, with 8 bases lining up with TRBD2. V gave up 1 base and J gave up 5 bases; unmatched junction bases: 13. Germline values: CDR1 LGHDT, CDR2 YNNKEL (reference sequence). This CDR3 has 18 residues. CDR3 sequence reads: CASSQGLAGATGDNEQFF. The CDR3 nucleotides are TGTGCCAGCAGCCAAGGTCTAGCGGGCGCCACTGGTGACAATGAGCAGTTCTTC.

This clonotype was seen many times. CDR3 in amino acids: CASTELQGKETQYF. In DNA, the CDR3 is TGTGCCAGCACCGAATTACAGGGTAAAGAGACCCAGTACTTC. The rearrangement uses TRBV7-2 and TRBJ2-5, with a weak D call TRBD1 (6 bases). The CDR3 loop spans 14 amino acids. Trimming stripped 7 bases from V and 3 bases from J, with 15 bases between. Germline lookup yields CDR1 SGHTA and CDR2 FQGNSA.

This clonotype was seen repeatedly, ten times or more. The CDR3 DNA is TGTGCCAGCAGTTTAGGGCCGAATGGCTACACCTTC. Its protein is CASSLGPNGYTF. The chain has TRBV12-3 or TRBV12-4 and TRBJ1-2; no clear D. V lost 1 base, J lost 6 bases, and 6 bases lay in between. There are 12 residues in the CDR3.

Many counts were recorded for this clonotype. The chain couples TRBV20-1 to TRBJ2-4, with D perhaps matching TRBD1 or TRBD2 (5 bases each). Germline CDR1 and CDR2: DFQATT and SNEGSKA (reference sequence). The CDR3 sequence is 14 residues long. Trimming stripped 6 bases from V and 9 bases from J, with 21 bases between. CDR3 loop: CSAPTAGTHTIQYF. For the CDR3, the DNA is TGCAGTGCCCCGACAGCCGGGACGCACACCATTCAGTACTTC.

At least ten counts were recorded for this clonotype. CDR3 DNA sequence: TGTGCCAGCAGCCGCGGAAGGGAGGACAATGAGCAGTTCTTC. The encoded protein is CASSRGREDNEQFF. This chain uses TRBV7-9 with TRBJ2-1, with D possibly being TRBD2 (6 bases). Germline values: CDR1 SEHNR, CDR2 FQNEAQ (reference sequence). V lost 5 bases, J lost 5 bases, and 13 bases lay in between. The CDR3 covers 14 residues.

This clonotype was counted only a few times. The chain combines TRBV5-4 with TRBJ2-1, with 9 positions matching TRBD1. Germline CDR1 is SGHNT and CDR2 is YYREEE (reference sequence). Trimming at V came to 4 bases and at J to 10 bases, leaving 12 bases not matched to a gene. The CDR3 extends over 15 amino acids. The CDR3 loop is CASSPLGTGKKEQFF. DNA for the CDR3: TGTGCCAGCAGCCCCCTAGGGACAGGGAAGAAGGAGCAGTTCTTC.